Sequencing of this T cell receptor beta chain was carried out in a study of blood T cell repertoires in COVID-19. From germline, CDR1 is MNHEY and CDR2 SMNVEV (reference sequence). The V and J ends lost 0 bases and 4 bases respectively, with 13 bases between them. The CDR3 has 17 residues. Assay: immunoSEQ multiplex PCR; the TCRdb copy retains only in-frame clones and omits some. Of 200,000 to 300,000 clones in the sample, roughly 88% were seen once. The sequence was obtained from a man between 40 and 49 years old who had recovered from COVID-19. Sequencing was done on a sample of peripheral blood. This chain joins TRBV27 and TRBJ1-6; a possible D gene is TRBD1 (6 bases). The CDR3 loop is CASSLSKDSRYNSPLHF. For the CDR3, the DNA is TGTGCCAGCAGTTTATCGAAGGACAGCAGGTATAATTCACCCCTCCACTTT.